One sample yielded the 19 T cell receptor beta chains listed below, sequenced in a study of response to subunit inactivated influenza vaccine. Each CDR3 protein gets one entry after TCRdb re-called the RT-PCR reads with MiXCR. The sample contains roughly 760,000 distinct CDR3 sequences, around 21% of which appear only once. The sample here was PBMCs from blood, taken 4 to 6 days after vaccination. The source of these receptors is a man between 45 and 60 years old who received an inactivated influenza vaccine.

V usage is TRBV30 and J usage is TRBJ2-5, with 7 nucleotides matching TRBD1. In germline, CDR1 is GTSNPN, CDR2 SVGIG (reference sequence). After removal of 5 bases from V and 1 base from J, the junction contained 4 bases not matched to a gene. CDR3 length: 13 residues. Here the CDR3 DNA reads TGTGCCTGGTTGGGACAGTTCCAAGAGACCCAGTACTTC. The encoded protein is CAWLGQFQETQYF.

A few counts support this clonotype. The rearrangement links TRBV20-1 to TRBJ1-1; 7 nucleotides align to TRBD1. Per the germline V gene, CDR1 is DFQATT and CDR2 is SNEGSKA (reference sequence). The CDR3 has 14 residues. After removal of 3 bases from V and 5 bases from J, the junction contained 9 bases not matched to a gene. This CDR3 is CSARQGVMRTEAFF. The CDR3, as DNA: TGCAGTGCTAGGCAGGGGGTGATGAGGACTGAAGCTTTCTTT.

The chain is built from TRBV18 and TRBJ2-1; D uncertain. CDR1 KGHSH and CDR2 LQKENI come from the germline V gene. Trimming took 3 bases from V and 6 from J, leaving 6 bases between them. The CDR3 is 12 residues long. The CDR3 DNA reads as TGTGCCAGCTCACCGTTTGCCAATGAGCAGTTCTTC. It specifies CASSPFANEQFF.

The chain links TRBV6-2 or TRBV6-3 to TRBJ1-5, with 8 nucleotides matching TRBD1. The germline CDR1 and CDR2 sequences are MNHEY and SVGEGT. The CDR3 runs 16 residues. Trimming at V came to 2 bases and at J to 6 bases, leaving 9 bases not matched to a gene. The CDR3 protein is CASSYGAGGGGQPQHF. The CDR3 DNA is TGTGCCAGCAGTTACGGGGCAGGGGGCGGAGGTCAGCCCCAGCATTTT.

The chain recombines TRBV7-9 with TRBJ1-4; D gene ambiguous. This CDR3 is built from 14 residues. V was clipped by 2 bases and J by 7 bases, with 11 bases between them. The germline CDR1 and CDR2 sequences are SEHNR and FQNEAQ (reference sequence). CDR3 loop: CASSLQAVGEKLFF. CDR3 sequence (DNA): TGTGCCAGCAGCTTACAAGCGGTGGGTGAAAAACTGTTTTTT.

This clonotype was counted a few times. V and J are TRBV6-2 or TRBV6-3 and TRBJ2-5; tentatively, D is TRBD1 or TRBD2 (5 bases each). Per germline, CDR1 MNHEY and CDR2 SVGEGT. Trimming took off 0 bases at V and 4 bases at J, with 9 bases between the two ends. This CDR3 comprises 14 residues. CDR3 protein: CASSYSLGVETQYF. CDR3 DNA sequence: TGTGCCAGCAGTTACTCGTTGGGGGTAGAGACCCAGTACTTC.

This rearrangement joins TRBV20-1 to TRBJ2-7; TRBD1 agrees at 8 bases. Germline V gene lookup returns CDR1 DFQATT and CDR2 SNEGSKA (reference sequence). The CDR3 length is 14 residues. J lost 3 bases, V lost 5 bases, and 9 bases had no gene match. CDR3 amino acids: CSAQTGTGFYEQYF. The CDR3 DNA reads as TGCAGTGCTCAAACCGGGACAGGATTCTACGAGCAGTACTTC.

The rearrangement uses TRBV7-2 and TRBJ2-3; weak D call: TRBD1 (5 bases). Germline assignment: CDR1 SGHTA and CDR2 FQGNSA. The ends were cut back, 0 bases at V and 1 base at J, with 20 bases in the middle. The CDR3 is made up of 19 amino acids. The CDR3 coding sequence is TGTGCCAGCAGCTTAGCTGCAGGGCCTATCTCCTCTCGCACAGATACGCAGTATTTT. Encoded protein: CASSLAAGPISSRTDTQYF. Using reference TRBV7-2 and TRBJ2-3 for the parts outside the CDR3, the full variable domain is GAGVSQSPSNKVTEKGKDVELRCDPISGHTALYWYRQSLGQGLEFLIYFQGNSAPDKSGLPSDRFSAERTGGSVSTLTIQRTQQEDSAVYLCASSLAAGPISSRTDTQYFGPGTRLTVL.

This clonotype came up a few times. The chain couples TRBV20-1 to TRBJ2-2; D is uncertain. V was trimmed by 4 bases and J by 0 bases, leaving 12 bases between them. The CDR3 has 15 residues. In germline, CDR1 is DFQATT, CDR2 SNEGSKA (reference sequence). CDR3 region: CSAKEWAANTGELFF. In nucleotides, the CDR3 is TGCAGTGCTAAGGAATGGGCGGCGAACACCGGGGAGCTGTTTTTT.

This clonotype was picked up many times. The chain joins TRBV3-1 to TRBJ1-1; tentatively, D is TRBD1 (5 bases). V was pared by 4 bases and J by 1 base, with 10 bases between. The germline V gene has CDR1 LGHDT and CDR2 YNNKEL (reference sequence). There are 14 residues in the CDR3. In nucleotides, the CDR3 is TGTGCCAGCAGCCCCGGGACTCCGAACACTGAAGCTTTCTTT. This translates into CASSPGTPNTEAFF.

This clonotype was picked up a small number of times. This chain joins TRBV12-3 or TRBV12-4 and TRBJ2-3; TRBD2 matches 10 bases. This CDR3 region has 16 residues. The ends lost 2 bases at V and 4 bases at J; junction bases unmatched: 6. The CDR3 here is CASSLRASGSADTQYF. The CDR3 bases are TGTGCCAGCAGTTTACGGGCTAGCGGGAGTGCAGATACGCAGTATTTT.

The chain links TRBV19 to TRBJ2-3, with D perhaps matching TRBD2 (6 bases). Trimming stripped 1 base from V and 6 bases from J, with 14 bases between. The CDR3 runs to 15 residues. Germline V gene data show CDR1 as LNHDA and CDR2 as SQIVND (reference sequence). DNA for the CDR3: TGTGCCAGTAGTATAGCGGGAGTTCCATCCGATACGCAGTATTTT. Translated, it gives CASSIAGVPSDTQYF.

CDR3 bases: TGTGCCAGCAGCTTCTGGGGGGACCGGGGAGAGCAGTACTTC. This sequence encodes CASSFWGDRGEQYF. The chain has TRBV7-2 and TRBJ2-7; weak D call: TRBD2 (6 bases). The CDR3 totals 14 residues. V was clipped by 3 bases and J by 7 bases, with 16 bases between them. CDR1 is SGHTA, CDR2 FQGNSA, per germline.

CDR3 bases: TGTGCCAGCAGCTTAAACAGGAGGGGCTCAAAAGATACGCAGTATTTT. Residues: CASSLNRRGSKDTQYF. The genes are TRBV7-3 and TRBJ2-3, with D maybe TRBD2 (6 bases). The CDR3 consists of 16 residues. Germline loops: CDR1 SGHTA, CDR2 FQGTGA. V shed 1 base and J shed 5 bases, with 16 bases lying between them.

This clonotype was detected only a few times. J is TRBJ1-6 and V is TRBV7-2; D may be TRBD1 (5 bases). The length of the CDR3 is 15 residues. CDR1 and CDR2 (germline): SGHTA, FQGNSA. Trimming removed 1 base at V and 10 bases at J, with 14 bases between. The DNA for the CDR3 is TGTGCCAGCAGCTTAGGTCCAGGGTTTGGGTCACCCCTCCACTTT. Protein: CASSLGPGFGSPLHF.

This clonotype turned up a few times. The chain couples TRBV10-2 to TRBJ2-1, with 7 positions matching TRBD2. The CDR3 has 17 residues. Losses at the gene ends were 4 bases for V and 0 bases for J; bases not matched to a gene: 9. The germline gives CDR1 WSHSY, CDR2 SAAADI. The CDR3 DNA reads as TGCGCCAGCAGTGTCCCGGGGGGAACTGTCTCCTACAATGAGCAGTTCTTC. The encoded protein is CASSVPGGTVSYNEQFF.

CDR3 amino acids: CAWTLGASDYNEQFF. CDR3 in DNA: TGTGCCTGGACCCTGGGGGCTAGCGATTACAATGAGCAGTTCTTC. V is TRBV30 and J is TRBJ2-1, with D perhaps matching TRBD1 or TRBD2 (6 bases each). Germline V gene sequence: CDR1 GTSNPN, CDR2 SVGIG (reference sequence). V was cut by 4 bases and J by 4 bases, with 17 bases left in between. This CDR3 is built from 15 residues.

The chain is built from TRBV12-3 or TRBV12-4 and TRBJ2-1; D perhaps matches TRBD2 (5 bases). The V and J ends lost 6 bases and 5 bases respectively, with 11 bases between them. The CDR3 consists of 13 residues. CDR3 nucleotide sequence: TGTGCCAGCAGCCAGCGGAGAGACAATGAGCAGTTCTTC. Encoded protein: CASSQRRDNEQFF.

The chain is built from TRBV18 and TRBJ2-6; 7 positions agree with TRBD1. V lost 6 bases to trimming and J lost 0 bases; unmatched junction nucleotides: 11. The CDR3 contains 18 residues. In germline, CDR1 is KGHSH, CDR2 LQKENI. The chain's CDR3 is CASSPKVRGSSGANVLTF. The DNA of the CDR3 is TGTGCCAGCTCGCCCAAGGTCAGGGGGAGCTCTGGGGCCAACGTCCTGACTTTC. Complete variable domain (other parts from reference TRBV18 and TRBJ2-6): NAGVMQNPRHLVRRRGQEARLRCSPMKGHSHVYWYRQLPEEGLKFMVYLQKENIIDESGMPKERFSAEFPKEGPSILRIQQVVRGDSAAYFCASSPKVRGSSGANVLTFGAGSRLTVL.